This note documents a single T cell receptor beta chain sequence. The antigen is unknown. CDR1 is MNHNS, CDR2 SASEGT, per germline. This CDR3 is built from 14 residues. V lost 1 base, J lost 0 bases, and 0 bases stayed unmatched. The sample is drawn from a study of cytomegalovirus exposure and HLA in healthy donors. The PCR employed 60 Vbeta primers together with 13 Jbeta primers. Clones were sequenced by immunoSEQ multiplex PCR, and TCRdb holds only the in-frame ones, with some missing. The sample data list 150,000 to 200,000 clones. Healthy bone marrow donors made up the donor group. The study's findings and limits: As a later analysis showed, a missense DCLRE1C variant was linked to trimming of TCR beta V- and J-genes.

What was sequenced was PBMCs. This receptor was identified in a woman aged 18 to 35 in good health and CMV-seropositive. V and J are TRBV6-1 and TRBJ2-7; 7 bases agree with TRBD1. CDR3 bases: TGTGCCAGCAGTGAAGGGGACAGCTCCTACGAGCAGTACTTC. This gives the protein CASSEGDSSYEQYF.